This T cell receptor (beta chain) is from a study of T cells in Graves' hyperthyroidism and ophthalmopathy. RNA transcripts served as the template for amplifying TCR beta CDR3 regions. HTBI primers were employed in a first-round RT-PCR of the TCR CDR3. Each CDR3 protein gets one entry after TCRdb re-called the multiplex PCR reads with MiXCR. This sample carries about 500,000 distinct CDR3 sequences, under 20% of them seen once, and the ten largest clones take approximately 18%. This clonotype was recorded many times. The sample taken for sequencing was blood. This TCR was recovered from a woman between 18 and 30 years old with Graves' ophthalmopathy.

This chain's CDR3 is CASSYNGQGNEQFF. As DNA, the CDR3 is TGTGCCAGCAGCTACAATGGACAGGGGAATGAGCAGTTCTTC. V and J are TRBV7-3 and TRBJ2-1; 9 bases align to TRBD1. V lost 4 bases, J lost 7 bases, and 5 bases stayed unmatched. The CDR3 consists of 14 residues. Per germline, CDR1 SGHTA and CDR2 FQGTGA.